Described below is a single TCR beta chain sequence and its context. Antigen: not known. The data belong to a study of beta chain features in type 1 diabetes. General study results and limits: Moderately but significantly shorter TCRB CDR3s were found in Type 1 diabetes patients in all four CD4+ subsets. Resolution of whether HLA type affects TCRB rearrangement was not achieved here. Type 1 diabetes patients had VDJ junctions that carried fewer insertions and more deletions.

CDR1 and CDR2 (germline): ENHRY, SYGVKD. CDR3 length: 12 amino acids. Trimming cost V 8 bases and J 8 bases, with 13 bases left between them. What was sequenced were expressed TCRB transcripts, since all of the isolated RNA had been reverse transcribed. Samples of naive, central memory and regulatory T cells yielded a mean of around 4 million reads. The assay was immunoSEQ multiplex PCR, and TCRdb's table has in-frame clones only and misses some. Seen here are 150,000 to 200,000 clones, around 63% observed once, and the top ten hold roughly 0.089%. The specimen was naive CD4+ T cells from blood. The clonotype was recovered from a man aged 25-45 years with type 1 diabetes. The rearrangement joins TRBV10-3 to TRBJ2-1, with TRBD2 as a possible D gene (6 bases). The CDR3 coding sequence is TGTGCCATCGTCGGTAGCGGCGATGAGCAGTTCTTC. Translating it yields CAIVGSGDEQFF.